The 4 T cell receptor beta chains in this list originate from one sample, sequenced in a study of T cell repertoires in cytomegalovirus infection. The antigens of these receptors remain unknown. Via MiXCR, TCRdb re-called the reads, giving one row per CDR3 protein. Of about 830,000 distinct CDR3 sequences in the sample, 32% were seen once. The sample was cultured CD8+ T cells from PBMCs, taken from culture after CMV antigen stimulation. The receptors come from a human donor in good health (CMV status not recorded). Some clones in this sample may be carry-over from other donors' samples.

This clonotype showed up just once. The chain carries TRBV6-5 and TRBJ1-1, with D possibly matching TRBD1 (6 bases). The germline CDR1 and CDR2 sequences are MNHEY and SVGAGI. V was trimmed by 4 bases and J by 10 bases, leaving 19 bases between them. This CDR3 has 14 residues. CDR3 in DNA: TGTGCCAGCAGTTTTTACGTTGAGGGGGAGGTAGCTTTCTTT. This gives the protein CASSFYVEGEVAFF.

This chain joins TRBV6-1 and TRBJ1-3, with TRBD1 matching 9 bases. With 7 bases clipped from V and 0 bases from J, the junction kept 7 bases outside the gene matches. Germline V gene lookup returns CDR1 MNHNS and CDR2 SASEGT. CDR3 length: 16 amino acids. The CDR3 bases are TGTGCCAGCACCGGGACAGGGTTTAACTCTGGAAACACCATATATTTT. It encodes CASTGTGFNSGNTIYF.

This clonotype was seen more than once but under ten times. V usage is TRBV24-1 and J usage is TRBJ2-1; 7 positions match TRBD2. Germline trimming cut 10 bases from V and 3 bases from J; bases unmatched to any gene: 2. The CDR3 sequence is 12 residues long. Germline assignment: CDR1 KGHDR and CDR2 SFDVKD. CDR3 protein: CATRDYYNEQFF. The CDR3 DNA is TGTGCCACTCGGGACTACTACAATGAGCAGTTCTTC.

This rearrangement joins TRBV5-6 to TRBJ2-2, with TRBD2 matching 8 bases. V lost 3 bases to trimming and J lost 1 base; unmatched junction nucleotides: 5. Germline CDR1 SGHDT, CDR2 YYEEEE. The CDR3 totals 16 residues. CDR3 protein: CASSWGRGGNTGELFF. CDR3 DNA: TGTGCCAGCAGCTGGGGACGGGGGGGGAACACCGGGGAGCTGTTTTTT.